Each of the 19 T cell receptor beta chains below was sequenced from the same sample in a study of shared clonotypes between healthy human individuals. Sequencing was performed with immunoSEQ multiplex PCR; in TCRdb, only in-frame clones are kept and a portion is missing. The data hold about 2.3 million clones, with 85% to 95% observed a single time. What was sequenced was naive CD4+ T cells from PBMCs. Subset described: CD45RA+ positively selected. The receptors originated from a man aged 18 to 30 in good health. Some clones in this sample may be carry-over from other donors' samples.

V gene TRBV28 combines with J gene TRBJ2-3; 12 bases align to TRBD2. Germline loops: CDR1 MDHEN, CDR2 SYDVKM. The CDR3 sequence is 15 residues long. Trimming cost V 4 bases and J 6 bases; bases outside gene matches: 5. In DNA form, the CDR3 reads TGTGCCAGCAGTTCTAGCGGGAGGGCCCAGGATACGCAGTATTTT. As protein: CASSSSGRAQDTQYF.

The V and J genes are TRBV7-2 and TRBJ2-2; 7 nucleotides line up with TRBD2. The CDR3 is 14 amino acids. V lost 5 bases, J lost 7 bases, and 7 bases stayed unmatched. Looked up from germline, CDR1 is SGHTA and CDR2 is FQGNSA. CDR3 loop: CASSPGLVDGELFF. The CDR3, as DNA: TGTGCCAGCAGCCCCGGACTAGTCGACGGGGAGCTGTTTTTT.

The chain uses TRBV2 and TRBJ1-5, with D tentatively TRBD1 (5 bases). The CDR3 is 14 residues long. Per the germline V gene, CDR1 is SNHLY and CDR2 is FYNNEI. Trimming cost V 4 bases and J 3 bases, with 10 bases left between them. CDR3: CASSADSPNQPQHF. CDR3 nucleotides: TGTGCCAGCAGTGCTGACAGCCCCAATCAGCCCCAGCATTTT.

This chain links TRBV27 with TRBJ2-7; D perhaps matches TRBD1 (6 bases). Trimming took off 4 bases at V and 6 bases at J, with 16 bases between the two ends. This CDR3 has 14 residues. The germline V gene encodes CDR1 MNHEY and CDR2 SMNVEV (reference sequence). The CDR3 region has the DNA TGTGCCAGCAGTTACAAACAGGGCTTTGGCGAGCAGTACTTC. It codes for CASSYKQGFGEQYF.

The rearrangement uses TRBV7-8 and TRBJ2-7; D ambiguous. The V end was cut by 5 bases, the J end by 3 bases, with 5 bases between. The CDR3 loop spans 11 amino acids. From germline, CDR1 is SGHVS and CDR2 FQNEAQ. For the CDR3, the DNA is TGTGCCAGCAGCAATCTCTACGAGCAGTACTTC. Protein: CASSNLYEQYF.

The chain employs TRBV4-2 and TRBJ1-1, with unresolved D. CDR3 length equals 12 residues. V was cut by 1 base and J by 5 bases, with 5 bases left in between. The V gene's germline CDR1 is LGHNA and CDR2 YNFKEQ. DNA for the CDR3: TGTGCCAGCAGCCAAGTGTATACTGAAGCTTTCTTT. This sequence encodes CASSQVYTEAFF.

The gene calls are TRBV11-3 and TRBJ2-7, with 7 bases matching TRBD2. CDR3 length: 16 amino acids. The V gene end was trimmed by 5 bases and the J gene end by 0 bases; junction bases not matched to a gene: 10. CDR1 is SGHNT, CDR2 YENEEA, per germline. CDR3 region: CASSPGGIGSSYEQYF. The CDR3 DNA reads TGTGCCAGCAGCCCCGGGGGGATCGGAAGCTCCTACGAGCAGTACTTC.

CDR3 nucleotides: TGTGCCAGCGTCAACCGGGACAGGGGCCAGTACACCTTC. It translates to CASVNRDRGQYTF. The chain combines TRBV6-1 with TRBJ1-2; 10 bases are a match to TRBD1. Trimming took 8 bases from V and 11 from J; bases not matched to a gene: 11. This CDR3 is built from 13 residues. Germline V gene sequence: CDR1 MNHNS, CDR2 SASEGT.

The chain links TRBV7-2 to TRBJ2-3, with TRBD2 matching 10 bases. From germline, CDR1 is SGHTA and CDR2 FQGNSA. Trimming removed 3 bases from V and 6 bases from J; junction bases left unmatched: 12. The CDR3 is made up of 17 amino acids. The CDR3 nucleotides are TGTGCCAGCAGCTTTAGGACTAGCGGATTTACGAGGGATACGCAGTATTTT. This gives the protein CASSFRTSGFTRDTQYF.

The V gene is TRBV27, the J gene TRBJ2-5; D might be TRBD1 or TRBD2, each matching 6 bases. Trimming cost V 10 bases and J 4 bases, with 25 bases left between them. The CDR3 is 16 amino acids. Germline V lookup: CDR1 MNHEY, CDR2 SMNVEV (reference sequence). The CDR3 DNA reads TGTGCCATTTCAAAGCGTACGGGGGCGCATGGAGAGACCCAGTACTTC. As protein: CAISKRTGAHGETQYF.

CDR3 region: CASSKAGEAETQYF. For the CDR3, the DNA is TGTGCCAGCAGCAAGGCGGGAGAGGCGGAGACCCAGTACTTC. The rearrangement links TRBV7-2 to TRBJ2-5, with 7 bases fitting TRBD2. The germline CDR1 and CDR2 sequences are SGHTA and FQGNSA. The CDR3 extends over 14 amino acids. V lost 5 bases, J lost 5 bases, and 8 bases stayed unmatched.

J is TRBJ1-2 and V is TRBV5-6; D call uncertain. Trimming removed 4 bases from V and 6 bases from J, with 16 bases in between. CDR3 size: 14 residues. CDR1 is SGHDT and CDR2 is YYEEEE in the germline V gene. CDR3 DNA sequence: TGTGCCAGCAGCCCCGACACGACCCGGAATGGCTACACCTTC. Translated: CASSPDTTRNGYTF.

The chain uses TRBV10-3 and TRBJ2-2; D possibly corresponds to TRBD1 (6 bases). The CDR3 extends over 18 amino acids. Germline V gene lookup returns CDR1 ENHRY and CDR2 SYGVKD. The ends were cut back, 0 bases at V and 2 bases at J, with 16 bases in the middle. Here the CDR3 DNA reads TGTGCCATCAGTGAGTCGATCACCGGACAGTTAAACACCGGGGAGCTGTTTTTT. This encodes CAISESITGQLNTGELFF.

The V gene is TRBV20-1, the J gene TRBJ2-5; TRBD2 matches 7 bases. The CDR3 is 11 amino acids. V trimming: 5 bases; J trimming: 5 bases; junction bases outside the gene matches: 2. The germline V gene encodes CDR1 DFQATT and CDR2 SNEGSKA (reference sequence). Here the CDR3 DNA reads TGCAGTGCTGGACTAGTGGAGACCCAGTACTTC. Protein product: CSAGLVETQYF.

The gene calls are TRBV5-4 and TRBJ1-2, with 7 bases fitting TRBD1. Germline V CDR1 and CDR2: SGHNT, YYREEE (reference sequence). V lost 3 bases and J lost 7; bases outside the gene matches: 12. The CDR3 is 15 amino acids. The CDR3 sequence: CASSSREGASGGYTF. The DNA of the CDR3 is TGTGCCAGCAGCTCCAGGGAGGGGGCATCGGGTGGCTACACCTTC.

This rearrangement joins TRBV14 to TRBJ2-1, with 7 positions matching TRBD2. The trim removed 2 bases at V and 9 bases at J, leaving 13 bases unmatched. From germline, CDR1 is SGHDN and CDR2 FVKESK. The length of the CDR3 is 16 residues. Written as DNA, the CDR3 is TGTGCCAGCAGCCAACTACCACGGGGAGGGATCAGTGAGCAGTTCTTC. Translated: CASSQLPRGGISEQFF.

The V and J genes are TRBV5-8 and TRBJ1-5; 9 bases align to TRBD1. This CDR3 comprises 17 residues. Trimming removed 2 bases from V and 0 bases from J; junction bases left unmatched: 6. Germline CDR1 SGHTS, CDR2 YDEGEE. CDR3 sequence reads: CASSFSRTGASNQPQHF. The CDR3 DNA is TGTGCCAGCAGCTTTAGTAGGACAGGGGCTAGCAATCAGCCCCAGCATTTT.

The chain carries TRBV5-1 and TRBJ2-1; 7 bases are shared with TRBD2. This CDR3 has 15 amino acids. Trimming took 0 bases from V and 6 from J; bases not matched to a gene: 6. Germline loops: CDR1 SGHRS, CDR2 YFSETQ. Here the CDR3 DNA reads TGCGCCAGCAGCTTGGTTGGGACTACTAGCAATGAGCAGTTCTTC. Protein: CASSLVGTTSNEQFF.

The gene calls are TRBV10-2 and TRBJ2-5, with 9 bases lining up with TRBD2. CDR1 and CDR2 from the germline V gene are WSHSY and SAAADI. V lost 7 bases to trimming and J lost 1 base; unmatched junction nucleotides: 4. The CDR3 sequence is 14 residues long. The CDR3 nucleotides are TGCGCCAGCACGCTAGCGGGGATCCAAGAGACCCAGTACTTC. This gives the protein CASTLAGIQETQYF.